This note documents a single T cell receptor beta chain sequence. Antigen: not known. This sample is drawn from a study of identical twins. Findings and limits, study-wide: Twin sharing of out-of-frame TCR alpha was underestimated by models in monozygotic pairs. Excess low generation probability was seen in twin-shared out-of-frame alpha sequences. It was cross-sectional statistical analysis, not following the same donors, that the conclusions relied on.

TCRdb called the 5' RACE reads again in MiXCR, with one record for every CDR3 protein. The sample has some 600,000 distinct CDR3 sequences; 7% to 7.5% are singletons. This CDR3 contains 13 residues. Germline CDR1 reads LNHDA; CDR2 reads SQIVND (reference sequence). V gave up 5 bases and J gave up 8 bases, with 12 bases separating them. These data are also associated with another study on yellow fever vaccine responses in identical twins. That report adds: As reported, the vaccine T cell response of twins seemed partly convergent and partly personalized.

This clonotype was obtained from a woman aged 18-29 years in good health. This chain uses TRBV19 with TRBJ2-2, with D uncertain. The specimen was PBMCs. The CDR3 nucleotides read TGTGCCAGTAGTCTGGGCGATAAGGGGGAGCTGTTTTTT. Encoded protein: CASSLGDKGELFF.